Listed here are 25 T cell receptor beta chains from one sample, sequenced in a study of early T cells in non-severe SARS-CoV-2 infection. From the 5' RACE reads, TCRdb called clonotypes with MiXCR, one entry per CDR3 protein. The table records 25,000 to 30,000 distinct CDR3 sequences, about 6% of them present only once. Sequenced material: whole blood, taken at baseline. These receptors were taken from an adult who was a healthcare worker with PCR-confirmed SARS-CoV-2 infection or an uninfected control (not recorded which).

This clonotype was picked up many times. The chain combines TRBV29-1 with TRBJ1-2, with TRBD1 as a possible D gene (5 bases). V was clipped by 7 bases and J by 4 bases, with 13 bases between them. CDR3 length equals 12 residues. Germline V gene data show CDR1 as SQVTM and CDR2 as ANQGSEA. The DNA for the CDR3 is TGCAGCGCCGGGGACCGCTCCTATGGCTACACCTTC. It encodes CSAGDRSYGYTF.

This clonotype showed up many times. The junction differs from germline at one of its ends, possibly a read error. V and J are TRBV7-7 and TRBJ2-1; perhaps TRBD1 as D (6 bases). The germline gives CDR1 SSHAT, CDR2 FNYEAQ (reference sequence). There are 15 residues in the CDR3. The CDR3 nucleotides are TGTGCTAGCAGCTTATCGCAAGGGGGATACAATGAGCAGTTCTTC. It specifies CASSLSQGGYNEQFF.

This chain uses TRBV28 with TRBJ2-6, with 9 bases aligning to TRBD1. The ends lost 7 bases at V and 2 bases at J; junction bases unmatched: 3. The CDR3 sequence is 15 residues long. Germline CDR1 reads MDHEN; CDR2 reads SYDVKM. This CDR3 reads CASTTGGAGANVLTF. The CDR3 DNA reads as TGTGCCAGCACTACAGGGGGCGCTGGGGCCAACGTCCTGACTTTC. The full variable domain, completed using reference TRBV28 and TRBJ2-6, is DVKVTQSSRYLVKRTGEKVFLECVQDMDHENMFWYRQDPGLGLRLIYFSYDVKMKEKGDIPEGYSVSREKKERFSLILESASTNQTSMYLCASTTGGAGANVLTFGAGSRLTVL.

This clonotype was found a few times. The CDR3 DNA follows: TGCAGTGCTCCGGGGGGGACTAGCTACAATGAGCAGTTCTTC. It yields the protein CSAPGGTSYNEQFF. This chain links TRBV20-1 with TRBJ2-1, with 8 nucleotides matching TRBD2. There are 14 residues in the CDR3. V was pared by 5 bases and J by 3 bases, with 6 bases of the junction left unmatched. The germline gives CDR1 DFQATT, CDR2 SNEGSKA (reference sequence).

This clonotype was counted only a few times. This chain links TRBV7-8 with TRBJ2-3, with D perhaps TRBD1 (6 bases). Germline assignment: CDR1 SGHVS and CDR2 FQNEAQ. Trimming removed 1 base from V and 3 bases from J, with 14 bases in between. CDR3 size: 16 residues. Here the CDR3 reads CASSLGPGVGTDTQYF. The DNA of the CDR3 is TGTGCCAGCAGCTTAGGTCCAGGGGTGGGGACAGATACGCAGTATTTT. The whole variable domain, filled in from reference TRBV7-8 and TRBJ2-3, reads GAGVSQSPRYKVAKRGQDVALRCDPISGHVSLFWYQQALGQGPEFLTYFQNEAQLDKSGLPSDRFFAERPEGSVSTLKIQRTQQEDSAVYLCASSLGPGVGTDTQYFGPGTRLTVL.

The chain links TRBV7-9 to TRBJ2-1; D might be TRBD2 (5 bases). This CDR3 spans 15 amino acids. The V and J ends lost 4 bases and 4 bases respectively, with 14 bases between them. From germline, CDR1 is SEHNR and CDR2 FQNEAQ (reference sequence). The CDR3 bases are TGTGCCAGCAGCTCCAGCACGAGGGCTTACAATGAGCAGTTCTTC. Translating gives CASSSSTRAYNEQFF.

This clonotype was recorded at least ten times. This CDR3 is CASRQSGTGGTEAFF. In DNA, the CDR3 is TGTGCCAGCAGACAATCGGGGACAGGGGGCACTGAAGCTTTCTTT. This chain joins TRBV25-1 and TRBJ1-1; 11 bases match TRBD1. The V gene end was trimmed by 6 bases and the J gene end by 4 bases; junction bases not matched to a gene: 7. Germline V CDR1 and CDR2: MGHDK, SYGVNS. The CDR3 loop spans 15 amino acids.

There are a few counts of this clonotype. The chain combines TRBV20-1 with TRBJ2-7, with 10 bases lining up with TRBD2. Trimming removed 5 bases from V and 2 bases from J; junction bases left unmatched: 6. CDR3 length: 14 amino acids. Germline V CDR1 and CDR2: DFQATT, SNEGSKA (reference sequence). CDR3 DNA: TGCAGTGCTGGGGTAGCGGGGGGCCCCTACGAGCAGTACTTC. Protein: CSAGVAGGPYEQYF.

This clonotype appeared a few times. The rearrangement links TRBV20-1 to TRBJ2-7; no firm D call. Germline CDR1 and CDR2: DFQATT and SNEGSKA (reference sequence). The CDR3 sequence is 12 residues long. V was cut by 2 bases and J by 1 base, with 6 bases left in between. The CDR3, as DNA: TGCAGTGCTAGACTAGGTTCCTACGAGCAGTACTTC. This codes for CSARLGSYEQYF.

This clonotype was counted at least ten times. The J gene is TRBJ2-1, the V gene TRBV24-1; no firm D call. The CDR3 loop spans 15 amino acids. Trimming removed 0 bases from V and 10 bases from J, with 15 bases in between. In germline, CDR1 is KGHDR, CDR2 SFDVKD. The DNA for the CDR3 is TGTGCCACCAGTGATTTGCAAACGGAAGCCGGGGAGCAGTTCTTC. Translation gives CATSDLQTEAGEQFF.

This clonotype has a count of ten or more. This chain connects TRBV7-8 to TRBJ1-5, with D possibly matching TRBD1 (6 bases). Germline lookup yields CDR1 SGHVS and CDR2 FQNEAQ. The CDR3 totals 16 residues. The ends were cut back, 5 bases at V and 2 bases at J, with 16 bases in the middle. The CDR3 sequence is CASSEGGRVGNQPQHF. CDR3 nucleotides: TGTGCCAGCAGCGAGGGGGGCAGGGTTGGCAATCAGCCCCAGCATTTT.

This chain uses TRBV7-6 with TRBJ1-1, with TRBD1 as a possible D gene (5 bases). V was trimmed by 8 bases and J by 3 bases, leaving 16 bases between them. The germline gives CDR1 SGHVS, CDR2 FNYEAQ. The CDR3 covers 14 residues. The CDR3 DNA is TGTGCCAGCTTTGGGGGGGGTTCGGACACTGAAGCTTTCTTT. Its protein product is CASFGGGSDTEAFF. Combining the CDR3 with reference TRBV7-6 and TRBJ1-1 gives the whole variable domain GAGVSQSPRYKVTKRGQDVALRCDPISGHVSLYWYRQALGQGPEFLTYFNYEAQQDKSGLPNDRFSAERPEGSISTLTIQRTEQRDSAMYRCASFGGGSDTEAFFGQGTRLTVV.

This clonotype was counted ten times or more. The V gene is TRBV6-1, the J gene TRBJ2-1; unclear D gene. V was clipped by 3 bases and J by 4 bases, with 13 bases between them. The CDR3 totals 15 residues. In germline, CDR1 is MNHNS, CDR2 SASEGT. The CDR3 spells CASSDGTSSYNEQFF. In DNA, the CDR3 is TGTGCCAGCAGTGATGGTACCTCCTCTTACAATGAGCAGTTCTTC.

This clonotype was seen at least ten times. CDR3 sequence (DNA): TGTGCCAGCAGCCGATACCGTGGGGCCCAAGAGACCCAGTACTTC. Its protein product is CASSRYRGAQETQYF. The chain recombines TRBV5-6 with TRBJ2-5; TRBD1 might be the D (5 bases). V lost 4 bases, J lost 1 base, and 14 bases lay in between. Germline V lookup: CDR1 SGHDT, CDR2 YYEEEE. The CDR3 runs 15 residues.

Ten or more counts support this clonotype. This sequence joins TRBV6-2 or TRBV6-3 and TRBJ2-6; 10 nucleotides agree with TRBD1. Germline CDR1 and CDR2: MNHEY and SVGEGT. The CDR3 is 18 residues long. V lost 4 bases to trimming and J lost 4 bases; unmatched junction nucleotides: 10. The CDR3 DNA reads TGTGCCAGCAGTTCCCGGGACAGGGGTCTTTTGGGGGCCAACGTCCTGACTTTC. It encodes CASSSRDRGLLGANVLTF.

This clonotype was picked up many times. This chain uses TRBV20-1 with TRBJ2-1; D is possibly TRBD1 (6 bases). Germline V gene data show CDR1 as DFQATT and CDR2 as SNEGSKA (reference sequence). Trimming pared 6 bases from V and 0 bases from J, leaving 24 bases between. This CDR3 comprises 18 residues. Here the CDR3 reads CSALKRGGTGISYNEQFF. As DNA, the CDR3 is TGCAGTGCCCTCAAGAGGGGCGGCACAGGGATCTCCTACAATGAGCAGTTCTTC.

V and J are TRBV7-2 and TRBJ1-3; D remains ambiguous. Germline V gene data show CDR1 as SGHTA and CDR2 as FQGNSA. The CDR3 is 14 amino acids. Trimming removed 2 bases at V and 4 bases at J, with 9 bases between. CDR3 region: CASSLNNAGNTIYF. The CDR3 DNA reads TGTGCCAGCAGCTTAAACAACGCCGGAAACACCATATATTTT.

This clonotype was seen at least ten times. This rearrangement joins TRBV19 to TRBJ2-7, with 8 bases identical to TRBD1. Germline trimming cut 5 bases from V and 3 bases from J; bases unmatched to any gene: 3. In germline, CDR1 is LNHDA, CDR2 SQIVND (reference sequence). The CDR3 is made up of 13 amino acids. CDR3 residues: CASSYRGDYEQYF. For the CDR3, the DNA is TGTGCCAGTAGTTACAGGGGGGACTACGAGCAGTACTTC.

In its sample, this clonotype was seen a few times. Mismatch with germline at one junction end may stem from a read error. The chain carries TRBV4-2 and TRBJ2-3; D is possibly TRBD2 (7 bases). CDR1 LGHNA and CDR2 YNFKEQ come from the germline V gene. The length of the CDR3 is 15 residues. The CDR3 DNA reads TGTGTCAGCAGCCAAGGGGGGGAGACCACAGATACGCAGTATTTT. It yields the protein CVSSQGGETTDTQYF.

This clonotype was observed at least ten times. The rearrangement uses TRBV13 and TRBJ2-7; D unclear. The CDR3 sequence is 15 residues long. V lost 0 bases, J lost 5 bases, and 14 bases lay in between. Per germline, CDR1 PRHDT and CDR2 FYEKMQ (reference sequence). The CDR3 coding sequence is TGTGCCAGCAGCTTAGGCGGCTACCGTAGGAACGAGCAGTACTTC. Protein sequence: CASSLGGYRRNEQYF.

This clonotype has ten or more counts. The rearrangement joins TRBV6-6 to TRBJ2-7; unclear D gene. Germline CDR1 reads MNHNY; CDR2 reads SVGAGI (reference sequence). V was cut by 3 bases and J by 2 bases, with 20 bases left in between. There are 17 residues in the CDR3. In DNA, the CDR3 is TGTGCCAGCAGTTATCAACCCCTCGGGCCTCGCCCCTACGAGCAGTACTTC. Its protein is CASSYQPLGPRPYEQYF.

This clonotype showed up many times. The V call is TRBV2, the J call TRBJ1-4; D call uncertain. V lost 8 bases and J 8 bases, leaving 15 bases between the germline ends. Germline CDR1 and CDR2: SNHLY and FYNNEI. The CDR3 has 13 amino acids. This CDR3 reads CASVLGPQEKLFF. The CDR3 DNA follows: TGTGCCAGCGTACTCGGGCCGCAAGAAAAACTGTTTTTT.

This chain uses TRBV5-1 with TRBJ2-2, with D unresolved. The CDR3 sequence is 12 residues long. V lost 7 bases and J 7 bases, leaving 11 bases between the germline ends. Germline V CDR1 and CDR2: SGHRS, YFSETQ. CDR3 residues: CASLEIGGELFF. For the CDR3, the DNA is TGCGCCAGCCTAGAGATAGGCGGGGAGCTGTTTTTT.

Ten or more counts support this clonotype. This sequence joins TRBV12-5 and TRBJ1-2; 7 bases match TRBD1. The CDR3 covers 14 residues. Trimming removed 6 bases from V and 3 bases from J; junction bases left unmatched: 7. The germline V gene has CDR1 LGHNT and CDR2 FRNRAP. This chain's CDR3 is CASGSRTGDYGYTF. CDR3 bases: TGTGCTAGTGGCTCCCGGACAGGTGACTATGGCTACACCTTC.

This clonotype was recorded at least ten times. V usage is TRBV19 and J usage is TRBJ2-3; D gene unclear. The CDR3 has 13 amino acids. Germline-derived CDR1 and CDR2 are LNHDA and SQIVND (reference sequence). Between the trimmed V and J ends, which lost 3 bases and 0 bases, there was a span of 4 bases. For the CDR3, the DNA is TGTGCCAGTAGTATTGGGAGCACAGATACGCAGTATTTT. Amino acids: CASSIGSTDTQYF.